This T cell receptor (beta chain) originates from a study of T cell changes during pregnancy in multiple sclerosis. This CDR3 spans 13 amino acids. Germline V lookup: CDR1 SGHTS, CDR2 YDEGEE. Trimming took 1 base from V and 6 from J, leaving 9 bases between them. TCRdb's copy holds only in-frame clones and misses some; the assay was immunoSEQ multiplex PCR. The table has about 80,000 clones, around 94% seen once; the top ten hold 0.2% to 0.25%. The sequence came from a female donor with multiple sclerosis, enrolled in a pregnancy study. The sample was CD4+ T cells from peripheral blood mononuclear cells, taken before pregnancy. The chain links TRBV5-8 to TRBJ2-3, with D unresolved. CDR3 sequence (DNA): TGTGCCAGCAGCTTGAATTTCGGTGATACGCAGTATTTT. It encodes CASSLNFGDTQYF.